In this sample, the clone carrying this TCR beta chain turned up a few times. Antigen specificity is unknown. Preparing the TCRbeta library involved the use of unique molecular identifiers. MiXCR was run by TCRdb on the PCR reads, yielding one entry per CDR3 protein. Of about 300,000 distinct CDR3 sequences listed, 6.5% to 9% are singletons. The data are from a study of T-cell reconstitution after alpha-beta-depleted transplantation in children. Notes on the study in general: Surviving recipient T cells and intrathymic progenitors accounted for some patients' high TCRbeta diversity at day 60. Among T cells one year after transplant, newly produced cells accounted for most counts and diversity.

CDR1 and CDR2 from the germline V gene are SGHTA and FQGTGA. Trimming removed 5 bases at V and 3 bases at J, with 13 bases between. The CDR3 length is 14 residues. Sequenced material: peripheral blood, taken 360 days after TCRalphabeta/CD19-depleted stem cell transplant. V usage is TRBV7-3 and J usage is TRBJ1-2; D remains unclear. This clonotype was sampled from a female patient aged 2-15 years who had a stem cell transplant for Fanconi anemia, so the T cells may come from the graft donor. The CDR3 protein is CASSPEGSYYGYTF. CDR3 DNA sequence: TGTGCCAGCAGCCCCGAGGGCAGCTACTATGGCTACACCTTC.